These 14 T cell receptor beta chains were all obtained from the same sample, sequenced in a study of blood T cell repertoires in COVID-19. Sequencing used immunoSEQ multiplex PCR; TCRdb keeps in-frame clones, though not all of them. Of roughly 150,000 clones listed, 60% to 85% are singletons. What was sequenced was peripheral blood. The receptors derive from a man in his fifties or sixties with active or convalescent COVID-19.

The V gene is TRBV15, the J gene TRBJ1-3; D call uncertain. Trimming pared 1 base from V and 1 base from J, leaving 8 bases between. This CDR3 region has 15 residues. The germline V gene has CDR1 LNHNV and CDR2 YYDKDF (reference sequence). The CDR3 nucleotides are TGTGCCACCAGCAGAGTACCCCGGTCTGGAAACACCATATATTTT. Protein product: CATSRVPRSGNTIYF.

The chain combines TRBV6-4 with TRBJ2-7, with 11 bases aligning to TRBD2. The V and J ends lost 2 bases and 5 bases, in that order; junction bases with no gene match: 17. Germline values: CDR1 MRHNA, CDR2 SNTAGT. The CDR3 has 19 residues. In nucleotides, the CDR3 is TGTGCCAGCAGTGACGCCCAAGGTTGGCTAGCGGGAGGAACCCACGAGCAGTACTTC. Amino acids: CASSDAQGWLAGGTHEQYF.

The chain recombines TRBV28 with TRBJ1-2, with 10 positions matching TRBD1. V lost 6 bases and J lost 1; bases outside the gene matches: 8. Germline CDR1 is MDHEN and CDR2 is SYDVKM. This CDR3 contains 16 residues. The DNA for the CDR3 is TGTGCCAGCAGAGCTGACAGGGGGCAAGATAACTATGGCTACACCTTC. This encodes CASRADRGQDNYGYTF.

This clone has more than one count but fewer than ten. CDR3 sequence reads: CATSDFAGQNRNEQFF. The CDR3 DNA reads TGTGCCACCAGTGATTTTGCGGGACAGAACAGGAATGAGCAGTTCTTC. The gene calls are TRBV24-1 and TRBJ2-1; a weak D match, TRBD1 (7 bases). This CDR3 spans 16 amino acids. V lost 1 base, J lost 7 bases, and 16 bases lay in between. The V gene's germline CDR1 is KGHDR and CDR2 SFDVKD.

The rearrangement joins TRBV6-4 to TRBJ1-4, with a possible D match to TRBD1 (5 bases). Germline V gene lookup returns CDR1 MRHNA and CDR2 SNTAGT. The CDR3 totals 14 residues. Trimming took off 6 bases at V and 8 bases at J, with 16 bases between the two ends. Here the CDR3 reads CASSRQPAEEKLFF. The CDR3 DNA reads as TGTGCCAGCAGCCGACAGCCTGCTGAGGAAAAACTGTTTTTT.

V gene TRBV6-4 combines with J gene TRBJ2-3, with 8 bases lining up with TRBD2. CDR3 size: 16 residues. V was clipped by 6 bases and J by 2 bases; unmatched bases: 10. CDR1 MRHNA and CDR2 SNTAGT come from the germline V gene. CDR3 in amino acids: CASSPQAGALTDTQYF. The CDR3 nucleotides read TGTGCCAGCAGCCCTCAAGCGGGAGCCCTCACAGATACGCAGTATTTT.

This chain connects TRBV4-1 to TRBJ2-7, with 9 bases aligning to TRBD1. The CDR3 sequence is 14 residues long. Trimming removed 3 bases from V and 4 bases from J; junction bases left unmatched: 4. Germline assignment: CDR1 MGHRA and CDR2 YSYEKL. CDR3 in amino acids: CASSQTGGGYEQYF. In DNA, the CDR3 is TGCGCCAGCAGCCAGACAGGGGGTGGGTACGAGCAGTACTTC.

This clone was detected once. The J gene is TRBJ2-3, the V gene TRBV23-1, with TRBD1 identical over 12 bases. TRBV23-1 has ORF status, its function being uncertain. Trimming took 1 base from V and 2 from J; bases not matched to a gene: 7. The CDR3 is 18 amino acids. Here the CDR3 DNA reads TGCGCCAGCAGTCAATGGGACAGGGGGCGTCCATCCACAGATACGCAGTATTTT. Residues: CASSQWDRGRPSTDTQYF.

The chain has TRBV7-6 and TRBJ2-2, with D maybe TRBD2 (5 bases). CDR1 is SGHVS and CDR2 is FNYEAQ in the germline V gene. The CDR3 length is 15 residues. V lost 5 bases and J lost 0, with 10 bases in between. The CDR3 reads CASSGAGPNTGELFF. The CDR3 coding sequence is TGTGCCAGCAGCGGCGCGGGCCCGAACACCGGGGAGCTGTTTTTT.

The rearrangement joins TRBV4-2 to TRBJ2-3; 7 nucleotides align to TRBD1. CDR3 length: 16 amino acids. Germline-derived CDR1 and CDR2 are LGHNA and YNFKEQ. Unmatched junction bases numbered 8, after V lost 3 bases and J lost 2 bases. CDR3 sequence: CASSHTGELFTDTQYF. The DNA of the CDR3 is TGTGCCAGCAGCCACACAGGGGAACTGTTCACAGATACGCAGTATTTT.

The chain links TRBV11-2 to TRBJ2-1; D not resolved. The germline V gene has CDR1 SGHAT and CDR2 FQNNGV. Trimming cost V 2 bases and J 5 bases, with 4 bases left between them. The CDR3 runs 12 residues. CDR3 sequence (DNA): TGTGCCAGCAGCTTACAGGACAATGAGCAGTTCTTC. Residues: CASSLQDNEQFF.

V gene TRBV6-1 combines with J gene TRBJ2-7; D call uncertain. CDR3 length: 15 amino acids. V was pared by 0 bases and J by 5 bases, with 14 bases between. Germline CDR1 and CDR2: MNHNS and SASEGT. The CDR3 here is CASSEADRWSNEQYF. DNA for the CDR3: TGTGCCAGCAGTGAAGCCGATCGGTGGTCTAACGAGCAGTACTTC.

The V gene is TRBV7-2, the J gene TRBJ2-7; TRBD2 matches at 10 bases. The CDR3 is 15 amino acids. J lost 7 bases, V lost 6 bases, and 12 bases had no gene match. CDR1 and CDR2 from the germline V gene are SGHTA and FQGNSA. Here the CDR3 reads CASRIILAGSSEQYF. CDR3 DNA sequence: TGTGCCAGCAGAATAATACTAGCGGGGTCTTCGGAGCAGTACTTC.

The chain joins TRBV6-5 to TRBJ2-7, with 8 bases that match TRBD2. From germline, CDR1 is MNHEY and CDR2 SVGAGI. After removal of 2 bases from V and 2 bases from J, the junction contained 2 bases not matched to a gene. This CDR3 has 14 amino acids. CDR3 coding DNA: TGTGCCAGCAGTTACGAGCGGGGGCCCTACGAGCAGTACTTC. This gives the protein CASSYERGPYEQYF.